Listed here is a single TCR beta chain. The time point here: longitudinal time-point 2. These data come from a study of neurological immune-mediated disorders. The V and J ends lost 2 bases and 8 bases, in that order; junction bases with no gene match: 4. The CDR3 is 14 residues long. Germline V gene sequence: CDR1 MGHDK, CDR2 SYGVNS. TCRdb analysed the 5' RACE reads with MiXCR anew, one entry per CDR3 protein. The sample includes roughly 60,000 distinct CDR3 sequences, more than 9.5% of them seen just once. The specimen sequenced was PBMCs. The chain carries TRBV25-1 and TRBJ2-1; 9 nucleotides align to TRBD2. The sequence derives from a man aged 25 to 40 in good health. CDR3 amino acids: CASSEGLAGHEQFF. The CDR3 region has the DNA TGTGCCAGCAGTGAAGGGCTAGCGGGACATGAGCAGTTCTTC.